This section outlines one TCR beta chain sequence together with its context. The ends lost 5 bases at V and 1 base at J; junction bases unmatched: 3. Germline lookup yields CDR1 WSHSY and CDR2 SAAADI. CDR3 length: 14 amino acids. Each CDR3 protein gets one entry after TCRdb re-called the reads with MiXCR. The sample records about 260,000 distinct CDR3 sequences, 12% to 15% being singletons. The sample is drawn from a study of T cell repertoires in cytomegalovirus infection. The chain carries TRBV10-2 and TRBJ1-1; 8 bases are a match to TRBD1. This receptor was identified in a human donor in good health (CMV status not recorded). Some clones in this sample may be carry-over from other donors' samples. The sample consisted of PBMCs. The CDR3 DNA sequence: TGCGCCAGCAGTTGGACAGGGACGAACACTGAAGCTTTCTTT. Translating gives CASSWTGTNTEAFF.